This passage covers 26 T cell receptor beta chains from one sample sequenced in a study of blood T cell repertoires in COVID-19. Profiling relied on immunoSEQ multiplex PCR, and the TCRdb table lists in-frame clones only, not all of them. Of about 400,000 clones in the sample, around 87% were seen once. The sample consisted of PBMCs or T cells enriched from blood (not recorded which). The receptor set was obtained from a man aged 35-49 years in a cohort exposed to, infected with or recovered from COVID-19 (not recorded which).

The rearrangement links TRBV25-1 to TRBJ2-2; 9 nucleotides agree with TRBD2. The V segment lost 7 bases and the J segment 3 bases; nucleotides outside the gene matches: 6. This CDR3 is 15 amino acids long. Germline values: CDR1 MGHDK, CDR2 SYGVNS. The CDR3 region is CASTAGLAHTGELFF. The CDR3 nucleotides read TGTGCCAGCACAGCGGGACTAGCTCACACCGGGGAGCTGTTTTTT.

This clone was detected a few times. This chain links TRBV6-5 with TRBJ1-6, with D possibly TRBD1 on 6 matching bases. The V gene lost 7 bases and the J gene lost 1 base, with 8 bases spanning the gap. The CDR3 sequence is 14 residues long. Germline V gene sequence: CDR1 MNHEY, CDR2 SVGAGI. The DNA of the CDR3 is TGTGCCAGCACCAGGGGTTCCTATAATTCACCCCTCCACTTT. It yields the protein CASTRGSYNSPLHF.

This clone appeared a few times. The genes are TRBV10-1 and TRBJ2-7; D perhaps matches TRBD2 (6 bases). V dropped 5 bases and J dropped 2 bases, with 16 bases sitting between them. This CDR3 has 15 residues. Germline-derived CDR1 and CDR2 are WNHNN and SYGVQD (reference sequence). CDR3 coding DNA: TGCGCCAGCAGTACTAGTAGCGGAATCCCCTACGAGCAGTACTTC. It is translated as CASSTSSGIPYEQYF.

The chain joins TRBV12-3 or TRBV12-4 to TRBJ1-1, with no clear D. There are 13 residues in the CDR3. Trimming cost V 4 bases and J 1 base, with 7 bases left between them. The chain's CDR3 is CASSYPGNTEAFF. The DNA for the CDR3 is TGTGCCAGCAGTTATCCCGGGAACACTGAAGCTTTCTTT.

The chain combines TRBV7-9 with TRBJ1-2; D possibly corresponds to TRBD1 (6 bases). With 1 base removed from V and 5 bases from J, the gap between germline ends came to 8 bases. This CDR3 is 13 amino acids long. Germline V CDR1 and CDR2: SEHNR, FQNEAQ (reference sequence). The CDR3, as DNA: TGTGCCAGCAGCTTAGGGACAGTTTATGGCTACACCTTC. This encodes CASSLGTVYGYTF.

The chain is built from TRBV7-9 and TRBJ1-6, with D perhaps matching TRBD1 (5 bases). Germline values: CDR1 SEHNR, CDR2 FQNEAQ (reference sequence). The CDR3 is made up of 15 amino acids. Trimming took 5 bases from V and 9 from J, leaving 17 bases between them. The CDR3, as DNA: TGTGCCAGCAGCACCCCTACGGACGGGGGTTCACCCCTCCACTTT. This codes for CASSTPTDGGSPLHF.

The rearrangement joins TRBV5-1 to TRBJ1-1; TRBD1 aligns across 7 bases. The germline V gene has CDR1 SGHRS and CDR2 YFSETQ. J gave up 5 bases and V 4 bases, and 8 bases lay outside the gene matches. This CDR3 comprises 14 residues. DNA for the CDR3: TGCGCCAGCAGCCAACAGGGGAGTGGGACTGAAGCTTTCTTT. Protein: CASSQQGSGTEAFF.

The chain uses TRBV28 and TRBJ2-1, with 8 bases identical to TRBD2. The germline CDR1 and CDR2 sequences are MDHEN and SYDVKM. The length of the CDR3 is 15 residues. After removal of 6 bases from V and 4 bases from J, the junction contained 8 bases not matched to a gene. CDR3 bases: TGTGCCAGCAGCACCGGGACTAGTCCATACAATGAGCAGTTCTTC. Encoded protein: CASSTGTSPYNEQFF.

CDR3 sequence reads: CASRSGQGMRNQPQHF. The CDR3 DNA reads TGTGCCAGTAGATCCGGACAGGGAATGCGCAATCAGCCCCAGCATTTT. V is TRBV19 and J is TRBJ1-5, with TRBD1 identical over 8 bases. The CDR3 length is 16 residues. Germline CDR1 is LNHDA and CDR2 is SQIVND (reference sequence). V shed 6 bases and J 2 bases; nucleotides not matched to a gene: 9.

The chain joins TRBV2 to TRBJ2-7; a weak D match, TRBD2 (5 bases). There are 12 residues in the CDR3. Germline V gene sequence: CDR1 SNHLY, CDR2 FYNNEI. Trimming shortened V by 8 bases and J by 5 bases, and 13 bases separated the two germline ends. For the CDR3, the DNA is TGTGCCAGCTGCCTAGCAGGCAACGAGCAGTACTTC. Translating gives CASCLAGNEQYF.

As for this clone: In the same sample, other DNA sequences code for this CDR3. The chain couples TRBV5-1 to TRBJ1-2; D is perhaps TRBD1 (5 bases). The V end was cut by 2 bases, the J end by 6 bases, with 11 bases between. Looked up from germline, CDR1 is SGHRS and CDR2 is YFSETQ. The CDR3 is 13 residues long. The CDR3 nucleotides are TGCGCCAGCAGCTTCGGTCAAGGGGATGGCTACACCTTC. Its translation is CASSFGQGDGYTF.

V gene TRBV7-9 combines with J gene TRBJ2-7, with TRBD2 matching 7 bases. The length of the CDR3 is 15 residues. J gave up 2 bases and V 5 bases, and 9 bases lay outside the gene matches. Germline CDR1 SEHNR, CDR2 FQNEAQ (reference sequence). The CDR3 DNA sequence: TGTGCCAGCAGCCCCGGTAGCGGGTTCCCCTACGAGCAGTACTTC. This sequence encodes CASSPGSGFPYEQYF.

The V gene is TRBV15, the J gene TRBJ1-2; D uncertain. Trimming removed 0 bases at V and 3 bases at J, with 11 bases between. Per the germline V gene, CDR1 is LNHNV and CDR2 is YYDKDF (reference sequence). CDR3 length: 15 residues. CDR3 region: CATSREAGADYGYTF. CDR3 nucleotides: TGTGCCACCAGCAGAGAAGCAGGAGCGGACTATGGCTACACCTTC. The full variable domain, its missing parts supplied by reference TRBV15 and TRBJ1-2, is DAMVIQNPRYQVTQFGKPVTLSCSQTLNHNVMYWYQQKSSQAPKLLFHYYDKDFNNEADTPDNFQSRRPNTSFCFLDIRSPGLGDTAMYLCATSREAGADYGYTFGSGTRLTVV.

This clone appeared a few times. The chain has TRBV7-8 and TRBJ1-5, with a possible D match to TRBD1 (5 bases). The CDR3 loop spans 15 amino acids. The V and J ends lost 5 bases and 1 base respectively, with 12 bases between them. Per germline, CDR1 SGHVS and CDR2 FQNEAQ. Here the CDR3 DNA reads TGTGCCAGCAGCCGAGACAGTATGAGCAATCAGCCCCAGCATTTT. Encoded protein: CASSRDSMSNQPQHF.

The chain uses TRBV6-5 and TRBJ1-1; no firm D call. This CDR3 has 13 residues. With 8 bases removed from V and 3 bases from J, the gap between germline ends came to 13 bases. Germline values: CDR1 MNHEY, CDR2 SVGAGI. This CDR3 reads CASRRITYTEAFF. CDR3 in DNA: TGTGCCAGCCGGCGGATCACATACACTGAAGCTTTCTTT.

The chain employs TRBV18 and TRBJ2-2; 8 bases map to TRBD2. The CDR3 totals 15 residues. Germline CDR1 reads KGHSH; CDR2 reads LQKENI. The V gene end was trimmed by 3 bases and the J gene end by 4 bases; junction bases not matched to a gene: 4. CDR3 in amino acids: CASSPGTSFTGELFF. The CDR3, as DNA: TGTGCCAGCTCACCGGGGACTAGTTTCACCGGGGAGCTGTTTTTT. Variable domain in full (rest from reference TRBV18 and TRBJ2-2): NAGVMQNPRHLVRRRGQEARLRCSPMKGHSHVYWYRQLPEEGLKFMVYLQKENIIDESGMPKERFSAEFPKEGPSILRIQQVVRGDSAAYFCASSPGTSFTGELFFGEGSRLTVL.

This clone was observed a few times. The V gene is TRBV19, the J gene TRBJ1-1; TRBD1 matches 9 bases. The CDR3 runs to 17 residues. J lost 2 bases, V lost 4 bases, and 11 bases had no gene match. Germline lookup yields CDR1 LNHDA and CDR2 SQIVND (reference sequence). The CDR3 DNA reads as TGTGCCAGTAGTACCTCAGGACAGGGGCCAAGAAACACTGAAGCTTTCTTT. It encodes CASSTSGQGPRNTEAFF.

The chain is built from TRBV19 and TRBJ2-1; 13 nucleotides agree with TRBD2. The CDR3 consists of 19 residues. Germline V gene data show CDR1 as LNHDA and CDR2 as SQIVND (reference sequence). J gave up 4 bases and V 1 base, and 10 bases lay outside the gene matches. The CDR3 DNA reads TGTGCCAGTAGTATAGGACTAGCGGGAGGACGACAACCTTACAATGAGCAGTTCTTC. It codes for CASSIGLAGGRQPYNEQFF.

The chain is built from TRBV9 and TRBJ2-1, with D hard to call. Germline loops: CDR1 SGDLS, CDR2 YYNGEE. The ends were cut back, 0 bases at V and 2 bases at J, with 6 bases in the middle. The CDR3 runs 14 residues. The CDR3 nucleotides are TGTGCCAGCAGCGTAGATCTAGCCTACAATGAGCAGTTCTTC. This codes for CASSVDLAYNEQFF.

The V gene is TRBV5-5, the J gene TRBJ1-2, with 11 bases matching TRBD1. CDR3 size: 17 residues. Germline V CDR1 and CDR2: SGHKS, YYEKEE (reference sequence). Losses at the gene ends were 4 bases for V and 0 bases for J; bases not matched to a gene: 8. The CDR3 region has the DNA TGTGCCAGCAGCGCTTGGGGGACAGGGGGAGCTAACTATGGCTACACCTTC. It translates to CASSAWGTGGANYGYTF.

The chain uses TRBV5-8 and TRBJ2-3; weak D call: TRBD1 (5 bases). This CDR3 has 13 amino acids. Looked up from germline, CDR1 is SGHTS and CDR2 is YDEGEE. V was pared by 7 bases and J by 1 base, with 10 bases between. CDR3 loop: CASWGRGTDTQYF. The CDR3, as DNA: TGTGCCAGCTGGGGCAGAGGCACAGATACGCAGTATTTT.

The chain joins TRBV20-1 to TRBJ2-7, with TRBD2 matching 9 bases. Germline V gene sequence: CDR1 DFQATT, CDR2 SNEGSKA (reference sequence). V shed 3 bases, J shed 2 bases, and the junction held 11 bases outside the gene matches. The CDR3 is 16 amino acids. CDR3 amino acids: CSASSASGKTPYEQYF. As DNA, the CDR3 is TGCAGTGCTAGTTCGGCTAGCGGGAAGACGCCCTACGAGCAGTACTTC.

The V gene is TRBV24-1, the J gene TRBJ2-5; 11 nucleotides agree with TRBD2. Germline-derived CDR1 and CDR2 are KGHDR and SFDVKD. The ends lost 6 bases at V and 5 bases at J; junction bases unmatched: 7. The CDR3 spans 15 residues. As DNA, the CDR3 is TGTGCCACCAGTTCTACTAGCGGGAGTGGGGAGACCCAGTACTTC. Translation gives CATSSTSGSGETQYF.

The rearrangement joins TRBV7-2 to TRBJ2-2; TRBD2 matches 7 bases. Germline assignment: CDR1 SGHTA and CDR2 FQGNSA. The CDR3 is made up of 14 amino acids. V shed 8 bases and J 5 bases; nucleotides not matched to a gene: 8. The CDR3 loop is CASRPGGSTGELFF. The CDR3 DNA is TGTGCCAGCCGCCCGGGCGGGAGTACCGGGGAGCTGTTTTTT. The full variable domain, in which reference TRBV7-2 and TRBJ2-2 provide the parts outside the CDR3, is GAGVSQSPSNKVTEKGKDVELRCDPISGHTALYWYRQSLGQGLEFLIYFQGNSAPDKSGLPSDRFSAERTGGSVSTLTIQRTQQEDSAVYLCASRPGGSTGELFFGEGSRLTVL.

The rearrangement links TRBV3-1 (or the pseudogene TRBV3-2) to TRBJ1-2; tentatively, D is TRBD1 (5 bases). CDR1 and CDR2 (germline): LGHDT, YNNKEL (reference sequence). V lost 5 bases, J lost 8 bases, and 15 bases lay in between. This CDR3 region has 13 residues. The CDR3 here is CASSIGGVGGYTF. The CDR3 DNA follows: TGTGCCAGCAGCATAGGAGGGGTTGGCGGCTACACCTTC.

The chain uses TRBV11-2 and TRBJ2-5; 14 nucleotides line up with TRBD2. The CDR3 sequence is 15 residues long. Per the germline V gene, CDR1 is SGHAT and CDR2 is FQNNGV. V was pared by 5 bases and J by 7 bases, with 6 bases of the junction left unmatched. The CDR3 protein is CASSSAGTSGGTQYF. The CDR3 DNA sequence: TGTGCCAGCAGCAGCGCCGGGACTAGCGGGGGGACCCAGTACTTC.